The 9 T cell receptor beta chains reported below all come from one sample, sequenced in a study of follicular helper T cells after annual influenza vaccination. Time point noted: 2015-2016 season, pre-vaccination. Profiled with immunoSEQ multiplex PCR; TCRdb holds only in-frame clones, not every one. Of approximately 9,000 clones listed, 85% to 90% are singletons. The material sequenced was CXCR5+ CD38- circulating T follicular helper cells from blood, taken on the day of influenza vaccination. The subset is: circulating Tfh, non-naive CD4+CXCR5+PD-1+ (ICOS+CD38+ or ICOS-CD38-). All receptors come from an adult who received the influenza vaccine.

The J gene is TRBJ1-2, the V gene TRBV2; 9 bases are a match to TRBD1. Germline V CDR1 and CDR2: SNHLY, FYNNEI. V was pared by 6 bases and J by 5 bases, with 7 bases of the junction left unmatched. This CDR3 spans 14 amino acids. The CDR3: CASRTAGTGYGYTF. The DNA for the CDR3 is TGTGCCAGCAGAACGGCGGGGACAGGGTATGGCTACACCTTC.

In its sample, this clone was seen a few times. The V and J genes are TRBV25-1 and TRBJ1-1; D is uncertain. V lost 3 bases to trimming and J lost 5 bases, with 10 bases between them. This CDR3 comprises 13 residues. Germline loops: CDR1 MGHDK, CDR2 SYGVNS. The CDR3 here is CASSEAGLTEAFF. The CDR3 DNA follows: TGTGCCAGCAGTGAGGCAGGCCTTACTGAAGCTTTCTTT. The full variable domain, completed using reference TRBV25-1 and TRBJ1-1, is EADIYQTPRYLVIGTGKKITLECSQTMGHDKMYWYQQDPGMELHLIHYSYGVNSTEKGDLSSESTVSRIRTEHFPLTLESARPSHTSQYLCASSEAGLTEAFFGQGTRLTVV.

In regard to this clone: A junction boundary mismatches the germline segment, possibly from a read error. This chain joins TRBV12-5 and TRBJ2-7; perhaps D is TRBD1 or TRBD2 (7 bases each). Germline CDR1 LGHNT, CDR2 FRNRAP. CDR3 length: 14 amino acids. CDR3 sequence reads: CVSGEQGRAYEQYF. The CDR3 DNA sequence: TGTGTTAGTGGGGAACAGGGGAGGGCCTACGAGCAGTACTTC.

The chain is built from TRBV7-2 and TRBJ1-1; D perhaps matches TRBD1 (6 bases). Germline lookup yields CDR1 SGHTA and CDR2 FQGNSA. This CDR3 contains 16 residues. V lost 2 bases, J lost 1 base, and 14 bases lay in between. CDR3 residues: CASSLKGAGENTEAFF. CDR3 DNA: TGTGCCAGCAGCTTAAAAGGGGCAGGGGAGAACACTGAAGCTTTCTTT.

This chain connects TRBV6-5 to TRBJ2-7; D remains ambiguous. Germline V lookup: CDR1 MNHEY, CDR2 SVGAGI. This CDR3 has 13 amino acids. Trimming stripped 2 bases from V and 1 base from J, with 6 bases between. The CDR3 is CASSYGGSYEQYF. The CDR3 DNA reads as TGTGCCAGCAGTTACGGCGGATCCTACGAGCAGTACTTC.

J is TRBJ1-1 and V is TRBV11-2; D gene unclear. V was cut by 1 base and J by 5 bases, with 11 bases left in between. The germline CDR1 and CDR2 sequences are SGHAT and FQNNGV. CDR3 length equals 14 residues. CDR3 amino acids: CASSLGTWVTEAFF. DNA of the CDR3: TGTGCCAGCAGCTTAGGAACCTGGGTGACTGAAGCTTTCTTT.

In this sample, this clone turned up once. The chain couples TRBV29-1 to TRBJ2-7; the match to TRBD1 covers 7 bases. The CDR3 contains 12 residues. Trimming took 8 bases from V and 4 from J; bases not matched to a gene: 8. Germline assignment: CDR1 SQVTM and CDR2 ANQGSEA. CDR3 nucleotides: TGCAGCTTTACGGGACAGAGTTACGAGCAGTACTTC. Translated: CSFTGQSYEQYF.

The rearrangement joins TRBV4-2 to TRBJ2-1; 9 bases fit TRBD1. The CDR3 loop spans 15 amino acids. Trimming cost V 5 bases and J 2 bases; bases outside gene matches: 4. CDR1 is LGHNA, CDR2 YNFKEQ, per germline. CDR3 coding DNA: TGTGCCAGCAGCAGGGACAGGGCTCCCTACAATGAGCAGTTCTTC. Amino acid sequence: CASSRDRAPYNEQFF.

For the CDR3, the DNA is TGCGCCAGCAGCTTCGGGGGGAGCTCCTACGAGCAGTACTTC. Protein: CASSFGGSSYEQYF. V gene TRBV5-1 combines with J gene TRBJ2-7; 7 positions agree with TRBD2. This CDR3 has 14 amino acids. CDR1 and CDR2 (germline): SGHRS, YFSETQ. V lost 2 bases and J lost 0; bases outside the gene matches: 2.